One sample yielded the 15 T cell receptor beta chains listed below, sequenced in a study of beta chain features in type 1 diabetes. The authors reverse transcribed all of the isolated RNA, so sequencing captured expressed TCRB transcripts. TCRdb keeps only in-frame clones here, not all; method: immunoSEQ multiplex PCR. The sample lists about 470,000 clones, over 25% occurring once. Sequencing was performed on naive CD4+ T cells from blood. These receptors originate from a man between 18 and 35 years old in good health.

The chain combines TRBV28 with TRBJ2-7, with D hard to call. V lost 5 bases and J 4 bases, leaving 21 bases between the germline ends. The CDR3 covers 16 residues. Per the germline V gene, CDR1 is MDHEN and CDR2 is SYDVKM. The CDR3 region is CASSPRIGPAYYEQYF. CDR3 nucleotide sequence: TGTGCCAGCAGTCCCCGGATAGGACCCGCTTATTACGAGCAGTACTTC.

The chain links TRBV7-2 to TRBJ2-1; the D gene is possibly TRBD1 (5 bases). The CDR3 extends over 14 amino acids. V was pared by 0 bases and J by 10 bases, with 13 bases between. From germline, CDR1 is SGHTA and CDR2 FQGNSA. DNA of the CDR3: TGTGCCAGCAGCTTAGCACGCAGGGAAGGCGAGCAGTTCTTC. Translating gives CASSLARREGEQFF. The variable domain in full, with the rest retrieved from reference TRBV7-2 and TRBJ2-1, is GAGVSQSPSNKVTEKGKDVELRCDPISGHTALYWYRQSLGQGLEFLIYFQGNSAPDKSGLPSDRFSAERTGGSVSTLTIQRTQQEDSAVYLCASSLARREGEQFFGPGTRLTVL.

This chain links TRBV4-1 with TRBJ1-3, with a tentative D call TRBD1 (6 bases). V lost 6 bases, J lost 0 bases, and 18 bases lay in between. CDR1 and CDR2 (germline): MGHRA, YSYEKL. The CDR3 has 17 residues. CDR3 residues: CASRAVRQANSGNTIYF. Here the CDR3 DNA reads TGCGCCAGCAGAGCGGTAAGACAGGCGAACTCTGGAAACACCATATATTTT.

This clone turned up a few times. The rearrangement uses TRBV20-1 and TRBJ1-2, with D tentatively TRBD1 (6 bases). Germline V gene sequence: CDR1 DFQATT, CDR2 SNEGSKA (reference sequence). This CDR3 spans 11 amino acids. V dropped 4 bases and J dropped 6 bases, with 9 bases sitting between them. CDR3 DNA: TGCAGTGCTAAAAGACAGGATGGCTACACCTTC. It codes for CSAKRQDGYTF.

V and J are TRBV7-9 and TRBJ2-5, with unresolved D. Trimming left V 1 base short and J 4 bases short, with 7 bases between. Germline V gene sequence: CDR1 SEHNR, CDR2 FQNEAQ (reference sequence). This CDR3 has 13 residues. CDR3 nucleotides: TGTGCCAGCAGCTTAGTTGGCGGAGAGACCCAGTACTTC. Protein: CASSLVGGETQYF.

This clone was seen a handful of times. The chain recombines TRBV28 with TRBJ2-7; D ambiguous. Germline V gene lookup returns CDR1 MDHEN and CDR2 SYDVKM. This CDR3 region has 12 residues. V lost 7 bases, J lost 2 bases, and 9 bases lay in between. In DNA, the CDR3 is TGTGCCAGCATGCACTCACCCTACGAGCAGTACTTC. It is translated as CASMHSPYEQYF.

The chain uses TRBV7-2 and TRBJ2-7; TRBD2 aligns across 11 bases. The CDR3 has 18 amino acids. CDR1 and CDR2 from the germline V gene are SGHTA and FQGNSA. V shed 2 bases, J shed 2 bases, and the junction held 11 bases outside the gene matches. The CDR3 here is CASSLWGPLAGGPYEQYF. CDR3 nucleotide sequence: TGTGCCAGCAGCTTATGGGGGCCCCTAGCGGGAGGTCCCTACGAGCAGTACTTC.

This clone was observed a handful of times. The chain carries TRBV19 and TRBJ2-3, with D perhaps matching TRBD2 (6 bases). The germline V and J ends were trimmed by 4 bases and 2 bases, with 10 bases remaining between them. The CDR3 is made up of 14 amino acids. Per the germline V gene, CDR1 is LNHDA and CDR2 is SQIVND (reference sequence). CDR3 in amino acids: CASSRRLVTDTQYF. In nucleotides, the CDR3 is TGTGCCAGTAGTAGGCGACTAGTCACAGATACGCAGTATTTT.

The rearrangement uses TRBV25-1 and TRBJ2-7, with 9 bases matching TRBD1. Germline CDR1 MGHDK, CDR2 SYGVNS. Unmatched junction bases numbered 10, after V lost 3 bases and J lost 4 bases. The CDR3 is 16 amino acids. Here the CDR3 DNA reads TGTGCCAGCAGTGATCCTAACGGGACAGGGCTATACGAGCAGTACTTC. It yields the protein CASSDPNGTGLYEQYF.

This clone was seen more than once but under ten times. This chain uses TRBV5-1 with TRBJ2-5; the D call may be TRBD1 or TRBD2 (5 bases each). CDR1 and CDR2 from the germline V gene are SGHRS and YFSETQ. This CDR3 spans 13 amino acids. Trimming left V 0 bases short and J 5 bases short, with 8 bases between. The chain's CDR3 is CASSLGGVETQYF. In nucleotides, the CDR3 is TGCGCCAGCAGCTTGGGAGGGGTCGAGACCCAGTACTTC.

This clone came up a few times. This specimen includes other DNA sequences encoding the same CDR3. CDR3 protein: CASSPGVETQYF. The DNA for the CDR3 is TGTGCCAGCTCACCGGGGGTCGAGACCCAGTACTTC. The rearrangement joins TRBV18 to TRBJ2-5; D might be TRBD1 or TRBD2, each matching 5 bases. The CDR3 extends over 12 amino acids. The V gene's germline CDR1 is KGHSH and CDR2 LQKENI. Between the trimmed V and J ends, which lost 3 bases and 5 bases, there was a span of 7 bases.

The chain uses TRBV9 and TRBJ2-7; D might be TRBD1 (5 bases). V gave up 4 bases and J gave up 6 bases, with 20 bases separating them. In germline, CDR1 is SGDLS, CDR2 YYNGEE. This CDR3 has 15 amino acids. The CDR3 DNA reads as TGTGCCAGCAGCTCCCAAGGATTGCCAGGGTCCGAGCAGTACTTC. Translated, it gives CASSSQGLPGSEQYF.

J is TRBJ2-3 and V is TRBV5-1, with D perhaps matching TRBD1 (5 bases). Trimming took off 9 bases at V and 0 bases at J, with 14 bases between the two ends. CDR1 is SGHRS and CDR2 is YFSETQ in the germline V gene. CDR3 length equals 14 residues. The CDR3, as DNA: TGCGCCACCCGATGGGGCTCCAGCACAGATACGCAGTATTTT. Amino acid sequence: CATRWGSSTDTQYF.

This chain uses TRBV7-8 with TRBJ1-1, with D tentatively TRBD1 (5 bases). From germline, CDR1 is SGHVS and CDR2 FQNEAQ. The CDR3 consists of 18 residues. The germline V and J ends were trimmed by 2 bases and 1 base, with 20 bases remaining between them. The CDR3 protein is CASSLYPLGASGNTEAFF. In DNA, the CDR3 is TGTGCCAGCAGCTTATATCCTCTTGGGGCATCTGGGAACACTGAAGCTTTCTTT.

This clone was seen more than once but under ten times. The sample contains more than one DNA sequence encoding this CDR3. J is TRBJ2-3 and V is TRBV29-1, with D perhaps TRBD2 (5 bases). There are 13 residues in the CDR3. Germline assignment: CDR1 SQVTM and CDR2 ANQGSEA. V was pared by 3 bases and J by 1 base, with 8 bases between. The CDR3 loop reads CSVEVSGTDTQYF. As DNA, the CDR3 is TGCAGCGTTGAGGTTAGCGGCACAGATACGCAGTATTTT.